These 25 T cell receptor beta chains were all obtained from the same sample, sequenced in a study of shared clonotypes between healthy human individuals. Produced via immunoSEQ multiplex PCR; TCRdb's table is partial and in-frame only. Among about 1 million clones listed, approximately 68% were seen once. Sequencing was carried out using memory CD4+ T cells sorted from blood. The sample's subset: CD45RA-negative fraction. The receptors were sampled from a young man in good health.

This sequence joins TRBV6-5 and TRBJ1-2, with 9 bases that match TRBD1. With 6 bases clipped from V and 7 bases from J, the junction kept 12 bases outside the gene matches. CDR3 length: 15 residues. Germline CDR1 MNHEY, CDR2 SVGAGI. CDR3 DNA sequence: TGTGCCAGCAGACCTGGGACAGGGTTAATAGGTGGCTACACCTTC. The encoded protein is CASRPGTGLIGGYTF.

This clone was counted once. J is TRBJ2-7 and V is TRBV10-1; 8 nucleotides agree with TRBD2. The CDR3 totals 14 residues. Germline V lookup: CDR1 WNHNN, CDR2 SYGVQD (reference sequence). V shed 4 bases and J 6 bases; nucleotides not matched to a gene: 8. The CDR3 here is CASSGQAGATEQYF. In DNA, the CDR3 is TGCGCCAGCAGTGGGCAAGCGGGAGCCACCGAGCAGTACTTC.

CDR3 residues: CASSPQKSNTQYF. The CDR3 DNA is TGTGCCAGCTCCCCGCAAAAAAGCAATACGCAGTATTTT. The gene calls are TRBV18 and TRBJ2-3; no firm D call. Germline values: CDR1 KGHSH, CDR2 LQKENI. CDR3 length: 13 residues. V was clipped by 6 bases and J by 7 bases, with 14 bases between them.

Here the CDR3 DNA reads TGCGCCAGCAGCTTAGCGCCTGAGGGGGCCTACGAGCAGTACTTC. Translating it yields CASSLAPEGAYEQYF. V is TRBV5-1 and J is TRBJ2-7; a possible D gene is TRBD1 (6 bases). The germline CDR1 and CDR2 sequences are SGHRS and YFSETQ. Trimming removed 2 bases from V and 2 bases from J, with 14 bases in between. The CDR3 runs 15 residues.

This chain connects TRBV28 to TRBJ2-3, with 7 bases matching TRBD1. CDR3 length: 15 amino acids. Germline values: CDR1 MDHEN, CDR2 SYDVKM. V lost 5 bases and J lost 4; bases outside the gene matches: 9. The chain's CDR3 is CASSLTGVRADTQYF. CDR3 nucleotide sequence: TGTGCCAGCAGTCTCACAGGGGTAAGGGCAGATACGCAGTATTTT.

This clone was seen a single time. The DNA for the CDR3 is TGCGCCAGCAGTGAGTTGTCAGGGAGTTCACCCCTCCACTTT. Its protein product is CASSELSGSSPLHF. The chain employs TRBV10-2 and TRBJ1-6; a weak D match, TRBD1 (5 bases). The CDR3 loop spans 14 amino acids. The germline gives CDR1 WSHSY, CDR2 SAAADI. The germline V and J ends were trimmed by 1 base and 9 bases, with 10 bases remaining between them.

The chain is built from TRBV6-5 and TRBJ2-1; D is uncertain. The V end was cut by 0 bases, the J end by 2 bases, with 11 bases between. CDR3 size: 16 residues. Germline CDR1 reads MNHEY; CDR2 reads SVGAGI. The DNA of the CDR3 is TGTGCCAGCAGTTACTCGATGACGGGCCCCTACAATGAGCAGTTCTTC. This sequence encodes CASSYSMTGPYNEQFF.

The chain recombines TRBV4-1 with TRBJ1-4; TRBD1 agrees at 11 bases. V lost 4 bases, J lost 0 bases, and 10 bases stayed unmatched. This CDR3 has 19 amino acids. In germline, CDR1 is MGHRA, CDR2 YSYEKL. CDR3 loop: CASSLVQDRGQATNEKLFF. Here the CDR3 DNA reads TGCGCCAGCAGCCTTGTCCAGGACAGGGGGCAGGCAACTAATGAAAAACTGTTTTTT.

The chain is built from TRBV9 and TRBJ2-5; D gene ambiguous. Trimming removed 2 bases from V and 5 bases from J, with 13 bases in between. Germline CDR1 is SGDLS and CDR2 is YYNGEE. The CDR3 totals 14 residues. CDR3 sequence reads: CASSVTTGLETQYF. As DNA, the CDR3 is TGTGCCAGCAGCGTGACGACCGGGTTGGAGACCCAGTACTTC.

The chain is built from TRBV2 and TRBJ2-5; D may be TRBD2 (5 bases). There are 13 residues in the CDR3. Germline CDR1 and CDR2: SNHLY and FYNNEI. The ends were cut back, 5 bases at V and 4 bases at J, with 11 bases in the middle. CDR3 residues: CASSRERTETQYF. The CDR3 DNA follows: TGTGCCAGCAGTAGGGAGCGGACAGAGACCCAGTACTTC.

V and J are TRBV5-1 and TRBJ2-1; D perhaps matches TRBD2 (6 bases). Germline V gives CDR1 SGHRS, CDR2 YFSETQ. The CDR3 runs 16 residues. V shed 0 bases and J shed 1 base, with 11 bases lying between them. The CDR3 loop reads CASSLVYSGSYNEQFF. The CDR3 DNA reads TGCGCCAGCAGCTTGGTGTATAGCGGATCCTACAATGAGCAGTTCTTC.

The chain joins TRBV28 to TRBJ1-2; 7 bases map to TRBD1. J gave up 5 bases and V 8 bases, and 5 bases lay outside the gene matches. Germline loops: CDR1 MDHEN, CDR2 SYDVKM. The CDR3 extends over 12 amino acids. CDR3 bases: TGTGCCAGCCAGGGGGGAAAATATGGCTACACCTTC. Protein sequence: CASQGGKYGYTF.

The chain couples TRBV5-5 to TRBJ1-5; TRBD1 is a possible D gene (6 bases). Deletions cut 4 bases from V and 4 bases from J, with 9 bases between. The germline CDR1 and CDR2 sequences are SGHKS and YYEKEE (reference sequence). The CDR3 sequence is 13 residues long. The CDR3 protein is CASSRDINQPQHF. As DNA, the CDR3 is TGTGCCAGCAGCCGGGACATTAATCAGCCCCAGCATTTT.

This chain uses TRBV5-4 with TRBJ2-3; TRBD2 might be the D (5 bases). Germline CDR1 reads SGHNT; CDR2 reads YYREEE (reference sequence). CDR3 length: 16 amino acids. V gave up 1 base and J gave up 0 bases, with 12 bases separating them. CDR3: CASSLMKERSTDTQYF. As DNA, the CDR3 is TGTGCCAGCAGCTTGATGAAGGAGCGGAGCACAGATACGCAGTATTTT.

The V call is TRBV27, the J call TRBJ1-2; D gene uncertain. The germline CDR1 and CDR2 sequences are MNHEY and SMNVEV (reference sequence). The CDR3 spans 15 residues. V was clipped by 4 bases and J by 2 bases, with 14 bases between them. CDR3 region: CASSSANEKNYGYTF. Here the CDR3 DNA reads TGTGCCAGCAGTTCGGCTAACGAGAAAAACTATGGCTACACCTTC.

The chain's CDR3 is CASSLVSVNYEQYF. CDR3 DNA: TGCGCCAGCAGCTTGGTATCCGTGAACTACGAGCAGTACTTC. The chain employs TRBV5-1 and TRBJ2-7; D unclear. V was cut by 0 bases and J by 3 bases, with 10 bases left in between. Germline V gene data show CDR1 as SGHRS and CDR2 as YFSETQ. The CDR3 covers 14 residues.

To note about this clone: Other DNA sequences in the same sample also yield this CDR3. The chain employs TRBV4-1 and TRBJ2-2, with TRBD1 matching over 8 bases. Per the germline V gene, CDR1 is MGHRA and CDR2 is YSYEKL. CDR3 length equals 15 residues. V was pared by 4 bases and J by 3 bases, with 4 bases of the junction left unmatched. The CDR3 sequence is CASSRGQGDTGELFF. DNA for the CDR3: TGCGCCAGCAGCCGAGGACAGGGTGACACCGGGGAGCTGTTTTTT.

This clone was recorded once. V is TRBV6-1 and J is TRBJ1-2, with 8 bases lining up with TRBD1. The V gene's germline CDR1 is MNHNS and CDR2 SASEGT. The CDR3 has 15 residues. V lost 4 bases, J lost 4 bases, and 8 bases stayed unmatched. The CDR3 here is CASSVQGAVGYGYTF. The CDR3, as DNA: TGTGCCAGCAGTGTTCAGGGGGCGGTTGGCTATGGCTACACCTTC.

The chain couples TRBV7-2 to TRBJ2-7; D call uncertain. The CDR3 spans 14 residues. Germline CDR1 reads SGHTA; CDR2 reads FQGNSA. The V and J ends lost 2 bases and 2 bases respectively, with 10 bases between them. CDR3 loop: CASSLMLSTYEQYF. As DNA, the CDR3 is TGTGCCAGCAGCTTAATGCTTTCCACCTACGAGCAGTACTTC.

The chain links TRBV5-1 to TRBJ1-1; 8 bases map to TRBD1. The ends lost 4 bases at V and 7 bases at J; junction bases unmatched: 3. This CDR3 has 12 residues. Per the germline V gene, CDR1 is SGHRS and CDR2 is YFSETQ. Here the CDR3 reads CASSTGQGEAFF. For the CDR3, the DNA is TGCGCCAGCAGCACCGGACAGGGTGAAGCTTTCTTT.

The rearrangement links TRBV7-9 to TRBJ1-1; a possible D gene is TRBD1 (5 bases). V lost 5 bases, J lost 3 bases, and 13 bases lay in between. This CDR3 comprises 14 residues. The germline gives CDR1 SEHNR, CDR2 FQNEAQ (reference sequence). The CDR3 DNA reads TGTGCCAGCAGCCGCCACGGGGGAGACACTGAAGCTTTCTTT. Protein sequence: CASSRHGGDTEAFF. The complete variable domain, with remaining parts taken from reference TRBV7-9 and TRBJ1-1, reads DTGVSQNPRHKITKRGQNVTFRCDPISEHNRLYWYRQTLGQGPEFLTYFQNEAQLEKSRLLSDRFSAERPKGSFSTLEIQRTEQGDSAMYLCASSRHGGDTEAFFGQGTRLTVV.

The chain links TRBV6-1 to TRBJ1-5; D gene ambiguous. This CDR3 spans 15 amino acids. Germline-derived CDR1 and CDR2 are MNHNS and SASEGT. Trimming left V 4 bases short and J 5 bases short, with 15 bases between. The CDR3 DNA reads TGTGCCAGCAGTGCTCCTTGGGTAGGGCATCAGCCCCAGCATTTT. Its translation: CASSAPWVGHQPQHF.

The V and J genes are TRBV5-1 and TRBJ2-7; TRBD2 matches at 8 bases. V lost 0 bases and J lost 3; bases outside the gene matches: 8. The CDR3 has 16 amino acids. The V gene's germline CDR1 is SGHRS and CDR2 YFSETQ. The CDR3 DNA sequence: TGCGCCAGCAGCTTGGCCGGGGGGGCGGTTGGCTACGAGCAGTACTTC. As protein: CASSLAGGAVGYEQYF.

This chain joins TRBV10-2 and TRBJ1-2; TRBD1 is a possible D gene (6 bases). V was pared by 3 bases and J by 5 bases, with 19 bases between. CDR1 and CDR2 (germline): WSHSY, SAAADI. This CDR3 comprises 16 residues. This chain's CDR3 is CASSDLVGGPWYGYTF. The CDR3 DNA sequence: TGCGCCAGCAGTGACTTAGTCGGGGGGCCATGGTATGGCTACACCTTC.

CDR3 region: CASSMASGQETQYF. CDR3 sequence (DNA): TGTGCCAGTAGTATGGCTAGCGGCCAAGAGACCCAGTACTTC. The chain is built from TRBV19 and TRBJ2-5; 7 bases fit TRBD2. The CDR3 loop spans 14 amino acids. In germline, CDR1 is LNHDA, CDR2 SQIVND (reference sequence). V was clipped by 3 bases and J by 1 base; unmatched bases: 2.